This TCR beta chain comes out of a study of blood T cell repertoires in COVID-19 (TCRdb year 2020). For context, the study as a whole: Collaborator samples came from the United States, Italy and Spain and covered acute and convalescent phases of COVID-19. Samples came from the ongoing ImmuneRACE study (first 160 participants) plus 1,254 subjects from 6 global collaborators. The repertoires were released in a freely available public database intended as a resource for research on the immune response to SARS-CoV-2. The prospective study material was composed of cDNA or gDNA derived from T cells, B-cell-depleted T cells, or PBMCs. The sample metadata nearly always contained a de-identified subject ID, COVID-19 status, age in years and sex. Where available, HLA class I and class II types were taken from metadata supplied by the sample provider and were not determined by assay-based typing. Subjects who had been exposed to COVID-19, were actively infected with it, or had recovered from it provided the deeply sampled blood TCRbeta repertoires that made up the dataset. On the study overall, not on this receptor specifically: The amount of clinical and demographic metadata varied by source and participant and was provided uncurated.

TCRbeta CDR3 regions were amplified from genomic DNA using the immunoSEQ Assay, a bias-controlled multiplex PCR. The paper's processing steps were these. The number of nucleated cells in each sample was estimated by amplification of reference gene primers within the assay. To quantify the absolute abundance of each unique TCRbeta CDR3 rearrangement, sequence reads were collapsed and filtered. Productive Simpson clonality was computed per sample as the square root of Simpson's diversity index over productive rearrangements. Drawn from immuneACCESS, this table holds only the in-frame rearrangements with V and J called that TCRdb kept. Clones are partly lost; checked studies trace under half to an unresolved V gene and leave the rest unexplained. V and J calls plus clone size are reproduced from that table; the DNA served to infer D and trimming. The sample has about 410,000 clones on record, approximately 90% of them singletons. Together, the top ten hold roughly 1.5% of the sample.

One collaborating source in Seattle enrolled patients while the patients were actively infected and followed the patients over time throughout the course of disease. Whole blood was collected in K2EDTA tubes by collaborating institutions according to the institutions' own protocols. Collaborator samples were shipped for TCRbeta analysis as frozen whole blood, isolated PBMCs, or DNA extracted from either sample type. A word on this clone: Its antigen remains unidentified. No base-level quality is on record; no much larger clone is a single base apart.

CDR1 and CDR2 (MGHRA, YSYEKL) derive from the germline V gene. Trimming at the junction amounts to 0 bases on V and 6 bases on J, and the germline ends lie 10 bases apart. The CDR3 runs 14 residues from the cysteine to the phenylalanine. The DNA shown is the 42-base CDR3, in frame from base 1. This receptor was identified in a woman between 35 and 50 years old with COVID-19, enrolled during active disease. Recombination linked TRBV4-1 to TRBJ2-3, with TRBD2 perhaps the D gene, on 6 matching bases. Specimen: peripheral blood. The CDR3 amino acid sequence is: CASSQEATRDTQYF. In nucleotides, the sequence is TGCGCCAGCAGCCAAGAGGCGACTAGGGATACGCAGTATTTT.